The 25 T cell receptor beta chains below all came from one sample that was sequenced in a study of CDR3 diversity in severe acne. From the PCR reads, TCRdb called clonotypes with MiXCR, one entry per CDR3 protein. Seen here are more than 70,000 distinct CDR3 sequences, about 53% observed once, and the top ten hold around 10%. Sequencing was performed on blood. Receptors originate from a male donor with severe acne vulgaris.

This clonotype was seen a few times. The chain combines TRBV10-3 with TRBJ1-5, with a possible D match to TRBD1 (6 bases). V gave up 8 bases and J gave up 4 bases, with 18 bases separating them. The CDR3 consists of 15 residues. Germline V gives CDR1 ENHRY, CDR2 SYGVKD. CDR3 protein: CAIGNVGQGNQPQHF. In DNA, the CDR3 is TGTGCCATCGGAAATGTAGGTCAGGGGAATCAGCCCCAGCATTTT.

V is TRBV20-1 and J is TRBJ2-1, with D tentatively TRBD1 (5 bases). Trimming removed 4 bases from V and 2 bases from J, with 18 bases in between. The CDR3 sequence is 16 residues long. Germline V lookup: CDR1 DFQATT, CDR2 SNEGSKA (reference sequence). The CDR3 loop is CSATSEQAAPYNEQFF. The CDR3 DNA follows: TGCAGTGCTACATCCGAACAGGCGGCGCCCTACAATGAGCAGTTCTTC.

The rearrangement joins TRBV3-1 to TRBJ2-1; TRBD1 agrees at 9 bases. The CDR3 runs 15 residues. V was pared by 5 bases and J by 4 bases, with 6 bases of the junction left unmatched. The germline V gene has CDR1 LGHDT and CDR2 YNNKEL (reference sequence). The CDR3 spells CASSSDRGRYNEQFF. The CDR3 DNA reads TGTGCCAGCAGCTCGGACAGGGGACGTTACAATGAGCAGTTCTTC.

This clonotype was detected ten times or more. The J gene is TRBJ2-4, the V gene TRBV5-8, with a possible D match to TRBD2 (6 bases). V dropped 0 bases and J dropped 5 bases, with 12 bases sitting between them. Germline V gene sequence: CDR1 SGHTS, CDR2 YDEGEE. The CDR3 contains 15 residues. The CDR3, as DNA: TGTGCCAGCAGCTTGGCGCGGGGTAGCGAAAACATTCAGTACTTC. Amino acid sequence: CASSLARGSENIQYF.

V and J are TRBV15 and TRBJ2-7; the match to TRBD1 covers 7 bases. The V gene end was trimmed by 3 bases and the J gene end by 1 base; junction bases not matched to a gene: 9. Germline V lookup: CDR1 LNHNV, CDR2 YYDKDF (reference sequence). This CDR3 contains 16 residues. The CDR3 reads CATSRQPGTASYEQYF. Here the CDR3 DNA reads TGTGCCACCAGCAGGCAACCCGGGACAGCATCCTACGAGCAGTACTTC.

About this clonotype itself: A much more abundant neighbour one base away suggests this may be a read error. CDR3 region: CASSVASGSYEQYF. The CDR3 nucleotides read TGTGCCAGCAGCGTAGCTAGCGGCTCCTACGAGCAGTACTTC. This chain links TRBV9 with TRBJ2-7, with TRBD2 matching 7 bases. Looked up from germline, CDR1 is SGDLS and CDR2 is YYNGEE. Trimming at V came to 0 bases and at J to 0 bases, leaving 0 bases not matched to a gene. This CDR3 is built from 14 residues.

This clonotype was counted a few times. The chain carries TRBV19 and TRBJ2-3; 8 positions agree with TRBD2. V lost 8 bases and J lost 0; bases outside the gene matches: 4. The CDR3 extends over 14 amino acids. Germline V gene data show CDR1 as LNHDA and CDR2 as SQIVND (reference sequence). CDR3 loop: CASRREASTDTQYF. Here the CDR3 DNA reads TGTGCCAGTCGGCGGGAGGCTAGCACAGATACGCAGTATTTT.

This clonotype has at least ten counts. This chain connects TRBV29-1 to TRBJ2-3; D call uncertain. The V gene's germline CDR1 is SQVTM and CDR2 ANQGSEA. This CDR3 is 13 amino acids long. Trimming stripped 1 base from V and 2 bases from J, with 7 bases between. The CDR3 nucleotides read TGCAGCGTTGAAGGCGGCCACACAGATACGCAGTATTTT. Amino acid sequence: CSVEGGHTDTQYF.

This chain links TRBV20-1 with TRBJ1-2, with a possible D match to TRBD1 (6 bases). This CDR3 contains 13 residues. Between the trimmed V and J ends, which lost 7 bases and 4 bases, there was a span of 16 bases. CDR1 DFQATT and CDR2 SNEGSKA come from the germline V gene (reference sequence). Here the CDR3 DNA reads TGCAGTGAAAGAGGGGGTTGGAGCTATGGCTACACCTTC. Amino acids: CSERGGWSYGYTF.

This clonotype showed up many times. V usage is TRBV6-2 or TRBV6-3 and J usage is TRBJ2-3; TRBD2 matches 7 bases. Trimming cost V 7 bases and J 4 bases; bases outside gene matches: 8. The CDR3 sequence is 14 residues long. The germline CDR1 and CDR2 sequences are MNHEY and SVGEGT. The CDR3 bases are TGTGCCAGCAACTCGGGGAGGGAAGCAGATACGCAGTATTTT. It encodes CASNSGREADTQYF.

This clonotype has just a few counts. V usage is TRBV9 and J usage is TRBJ1-5, with D unclear. Between the trimmed V and J ends, which lost 0 bases and 6 bases, there was a span of 10 bases. CDR1 SGDLS and CDR2 YYNGEE come from the germline V gene. This CDR3 has 14 residues. This CDR3 is CASSVDGNLQPQHF. DNA of the CDR3: TGTGCCAGCAGCGTAGACGGGAATCTTCAGCCCCAGCATTTT.

V is TRBV10-1 and J is TRBJ2-1; 11 positions match TRBD2. Germline V lookup: CDR1 WNHNN, CDR2 SYGVQD (reference sequence). V shed 6 bases and J 6 bases; nucleotides not matched to a gene: 1. The CDR3 has 13 residues. The CDR3 DNA follows: TGCGCCAGCAGGGGGACTAGCGGCAATGAGCAGTTCTTC. The encoded protein is CASRGTSGNEQFF.

With regard to this clonotype: A much larger clone is a single base away; this may be a read error. V gene TRBV12-3 or TRBV12-4 combines with J gene TRBJ2-7, with TRBD1 matching over 10 bases. There are 15 residues in the CDR3. The CDR3 spells CASSPRQGARYEQCF. The CDR3, as DNA: TGTGCCAGCAGTCCACGACAGGGGGCGCGATACGAGCAGTGCTTC.

The chain is built from TRBV29-1 and TRBJ2-7, with TRBD2 as a possible D gene (5 bases). The CDR3 loop spans 15 amino acids. Looked up from germline, CDR1 is SQVTM and CDR2 is ANQGSEA. Trimming pared 2 bases from V and 1 base from J, leaving 15 bases between. This CDR3 is CSVESEKPGSYEQYF. The CDR3, as DNA: TGCAGCGTTGAAAGCGAGAAGCCGGGGTCCTACGAGCAGTACTTC.

At least ten counts were recorded for this clonotype. This chain links TRBV29-1 with TRBJ2-1; 11 bases match TRBD2. The length of the CDR3 is 17 residues. Losses at the gene ends were 6 bases for V and 1 base for J; bases not matched to a gene: 11. CDR1 is SQVTM and CDR2 is ANQGSEA in the germline V gene. CDR3 protein: CSVGGGTSGNSYNEQFF. DNA of the CDR3: TGCAGCGTGGGGGGGGGGACTAGCGGAAATTCCTACAATGAGCAGTTCTTC.

This clonotype appeared many times. The chain is built from TRBV6-4 and TRBJ2-3; either TRBD1 or TRBD2 may fit D (5 bases each). The CDR3 totals 13 residues. V was shortened by 6 bases and J by 2 bases, with 9 bases between the two germline ends. CDR1 MRHNA and CDR2 SNTAGT come from the germline V gene. The CDR3 sequence: CASSLGTTDTQYF. CDR3 sequence (DNA): TGTGCCAGCAGCCTAGGGACCACAGATACGCAGTATTTT.

This clonotype was seen ten or more times. This chain joins TRBV6-5 and TRBJ2-3; TRBD1 is a possible D gene (6 bases). CDR1 is MNHEY and CDR2 is SVGAGI in the germline V gene. The CDR3 extends over 15 amino acids. V lost 1 base and J 6 bases, leaving 14 bases between the germline ends. The CDR3 sequence: CASSYLGAGQDTQYF. The CDR3 DNA follows: TGTGCCAGCAGTTACTTAGGGGCAGGACAGGATACGCAGTATTTT.

There are a few counts of this clonotype. The chain joins TRBV3-1 to TRBJ2-3; 8 bases agree with TRBD2. The CDR3 is 15 residues long. The germline CDR1 and CDR2 sequences are LGHDT and YNNKEL (reference sequence). V was clipped by 4 bases and J by 4 bases; unmatched bases: 7. The CDR3 loop is CASSRQAGDADTQYF. The CDR3 nucleotides read TGTGCCAGCAGCCGTCAAGCGGGAGACGCAGATACGCAGTATTTT.

The rearrangement links TRBV2 to TRBJ2-5; no definite D call. Between the trimmed V and J ends, which lost 6 bases and 4 bases, there was a span of 9 bases. CDR1 SNHLY and CDR2 FYNNEI come from the germline V gene. The CDR3 loop spans 12 amino acids. The CDR3 sequence is CASRATRETQYF. In DNA, the CDR3 is TGTGCCAGCAGAGCGACCCGAGAGACCCAGTACTTC.

The chain combines TRBV5-1 with TRBJ2-5, with D tentatively TRBD1 (6 bases). The germline gives CDR1 SGHRS, CDR2 YFSETQ. This CDR3 contains 14 residues. Trimming shortened V by 0 bases and J by 9 bases, and 15 bases separated the two germline ends. The CDR3 DNA reads TGCGCCAGCAGCTTGGGACAGGCTAATCAGCCCCAGTACTTC. Translation: CASSLGQANQPQYF. The entire variable domain, with the rest obtained from reference TRBV5-1 and TRBJ2-5, is as follows: KAGVTQTPRYLIKTRGQQVTLSCSPISGHRSVSWYQQTPGQGLQFLFEYFSETQRNKGNFPGRFSGRQFSNSRSEMNVSTLELGDSALYLCASSLGQANQPQYFGPGTRLLVL.

The table lists this clonotype with many counts. V and J are TRBV13 and TRBJ2-7; D remains ambiguous. The CDR3 extends over 14 amino acids. The germline CDR1 and CDR2 sequences are PRHDT and FYEKMQ (reference sequence). Trimming cost V 2 bases and J 3 bases, with 11 bases left between them. The chain's CDR3 is CASSLSYSDYEQYF. The DNA of the CDR3 is TGTGCCAGCAGCTTAAGTTACAGTGACTACGAGCAGTACTTC.

Here the CDR3 reads CSASVTGSVGELFF. The CDR3 nucleotides read TGCAGTGCTAGTGTGACAGGGAGTGTCGGGGAGCTGTTTTTT. The chain is built from TRBV20-1 and TRBJ2-2; 7 positions agree with TRBD1. There are 14 residues in the CDR3. Looked up from germline, CDR1 is DFQATT and CDR2 is SNEGSKA (reference sequence). After removal of 3 bases from V and 7 bases from J, the junction contained 8 bases not matched to a gene.

This clonotype was counted between two and nine times. The chain links TRBV19 to TRBJ2-5; 9 bases are a match to TRBD1. V was pared by 5 bases and J by 9 bases, with 10 bases of the junction left unmatched. The germline V gene has CDR1 LNHDA and CDR2 SQIVND (reference sequence). The CDR3 has 14 residues. DNA for the CDR3: TGTGCCAGTAGTCCTCCCGGGGACAGGGAATCCCAGTACTTC. Translating gives CASSPPGDRESQYF.

The rearrangement links TRBV20-1 to TRBJ2-2; D gene uncertain. The V gene lost 3 bases and the J gene lost 7 bases, with 0 bases spanning the gap. The CDR3 covers 9 residues. Germline CDR1 and CDR2: DFQATT and SNEGSKA (reference sequence). The CDR3 is CSASGELFF. The DNA for the CDR3 is TGCAGTGCTAGCGGGGAGCTGTTTTTT.

The rearrangement uses TRBV6-1 and TRBJ2-3; TRBD2 matches 7 bases. V was pared by 8 bases and J by 4 bases, with 6 bases of the junction left unmatched. This CDR3 region has 13 residues. In germline, CDR1 is MNHNS, CDR2 SASEGT. Written as DNA, the CDR3 is TGTGCCAGCCGGGCTAGCGGATCAGATACGCAGTATTTT. This encodes CASRASGSDTQYF.